The rows below give T cell receptor beta chains drawn from one sample of a study of radiotherapy plus CTLA-4 blockade in lung cancer. Sequencing used immunoSEQ multiplex PCR; TCRdb keeps in-frame clones, though not all of them. The sample shows roughly 90,000 clones, around 81% of them seen only once. Sequencing used peripheral blood, obtained from a patient treated with radiotherapy plus ipilimumab. The receptors stem from a human donor with non-small cell lung cancer who had a partial response to radiotherapy plus ipilimumab. Some clones in this sample may be carry-over from other donors' samples. CDR3s include the opening cysteine and the closing phenylalanine or tryptophan. The D gene is left open where the match is weak. Clone size is stated in some rows and not others, as once, few, many or a class when expanded.

clone size	D gene	V gene	J gene	CDR3 DNA	CDR3 protein
.	.	TRBV12-5	TRBJ1-4	TGTGCTAGTGGTTTCCCAGATTTTGCAACTAATGAAAAACTGTTTTTT	CASGFPDFATNEKLFF
.	.	TRBV7-9	TRBJ1-4	TGTGCCAGCAGCTTGAGTCAGGGCCGCGAAAAACTGTTTTTT	CASSLSQGREKLFF
.	.	TRBV6-1	TRBJ1-5	TGTGCCAGCAGTGAGCGAGTTAGCAATCAGCCCCAGCATTTT	CASSERVSNQPQHF
.	TRBD1	TRBV28	TRBJ2-2	TGTGCCAGCAGTTACAGGGGGGCCAACACCGGGGAGCTGTTTTTT	CASSYRGANTGELFF
.	.	TRBV7-3	TRBJ2-2	TGTGCCAGCAGCTTACAGAGGGATACCGGGGAGCTGTTTTTT	CASSLQRDTGELFF
.	TRBD1	TRBV18	TRBJ1-3	TGTGCCAGCTCACCGACAGGGTCTGGAAACACCATATATTTT	CASSPTGSGNTIYF
.	.	TRBV19	TRBJ2-5	TGTGCCAGTAGTATGAACAGGGTGAAAGAGACCCAGTACTTC	CASSMNRVKETQYF
.	TRBD1	TRBV28	TRBJ2-5	TGTGCCATCCGACAGGGGGGGAAAGAGACCCAGTACTTC	CAIRQGGKETQYF
.	TRBD1	TRBV9	TRBJ1-2	TGTGCCAGCAGCGTAAGGGGGCAGGGGAATGGCTACACCTTC	CASSVRGQGNGYTF
.	.	TRBV2	TRBJ1-6	TGTGCCACCAATGGCCAAACCTATAATTCACCCCTCCACTTT	CATNGQTYNSPLHF
few	.	TRBV13	TRBJ1-1	TGTGCCAGCAGCTTTATGATGCGTGAAGCTTTCTTT	CASSFMMREAFF
.	TRBD1	TRBV25-1	TRBJ1-1	TGTGCCAGCGCAGGGGGCGCGGTCACTGAAGCTTTCTTT	CASAGGAVTEAFF
.	TRBD2	TRBV7-2	TRBJ2-7	TGTGCCAGCAGCTCAGAGGGGACTAGCGGGGGGAGGGAGCAGTACTTC	CASSSEGTSGGREQYF
.	.	TRBV11-1	TRBJ1-1	TGTGCCAGCAATCAGGGTTTGGGGACTGAAGCTTTCTTT	CASNQGLGTEAFF
.	TRBD2	TRBV18	TRBJ2-5	TGTGCCAGCTCAAGTACTAGCGGGGGGGCCCTCAACCAAGAGACCCAGTACTTC	CASSSTSGGALNQETQYF
.	TRBD1	TRBV30	TRBJ2-7	TGTGCCTGGACGGACAGGGGCTACCTCCAGTACTTC	CAWTDRGYLQYF
.	.	TRBV5-1	TRBJ2-1	TGCGCCAGCAGCTTGGTCGGGACACTCTACAATGAGCAGTTCTTC	CASSLVGTLYNEQFF
.	TRBD1	TRBV19	TRBJ1-5	TGTGCCAGTGAAATCGGGACAGGGGAATTTCAGCCCCAGCATTTT	CASEIGTGEFQPQHF
once	.	TRBV19	TRBJ2-6	TGTGCCAGTGGGCGCCCAAACTCTGGGGCCAACGTCCTGACTTTC	CASGRPNSGANVLTF
.	.	TRBV15	TRBJ2-3	TGTGCCACCAGCAGAGATCTGAATTGGGCGGGTAGGGCCCCAGATACGCAGTATTTT	CATSRDLNWAGRAPDTQYF
.	TRBD2	TRBV9	TRBJ2-1	TGTGCCAGCAGCCTTAGCGGGTCCTACAATGAGCAGTTCTTC	CASSLSGSYNEQFF
few	.	TRBV13	TRBJ1-5	TGTGCCAGCAGCTTAAGTGGAGGTCAGCCCCAGCATTTT	CASSLSGGQPQHF
few	.	TRBV9	TRBJ2-7	TGTGCCAGCAGCGTAGGAGACATCTCCTACGAGCAGTACTTC	CASSVGDISYEQYF
few	TRBD1	TRBV18	TRBJ1-4	TGTGCCAGCTCACCGAGGACAGGGGAGGAAAAACTGTTTTTT	CASSPRTGEEKLFF
.	.	TRBV7-9	TRBJ1-6	TGTGCCAGCAGCTTAGGAGGGCGCTACGACTATAATTCACCCCTCCACTTT	CASSLGGRYDYNSPLHF
.	TRBD2	TRBV5-1	TRBJ2-3	TGCGCCAGCAGCTGGACTAGCGGGGGGAGCACAGATACGCAGTATTTT	CASSWTSGGSTDTQYF